The 10 T cell receptor beta chains reported below all come from one sample, sequenced in a study of cytomegalovirus exposure and HLA in healthy donors. Vbeta (60) and Jbeta (13) primers were used in the PCR. TCRdb keeps only in-frame clones here, not all; method: immunoSEQ multiplex PCR. The data hold 130,000 or so clones, with about 66% observed a single time. The sample taken for sequencing was PBMCs. The receptor set was obtained from a male donor in good health and CMV-seronegative.

V gene TRBV18 combines with J gene TRBJ2-7; possible D gene TRBD2, 5 bases. CDR1 and CDR2 (germline): KGHSH, LQKENI. V was trimmed by 0 bases and J by 6 bases, leaving 18 bases between them. CDR3 length: 16 amino acids. The CDR3 bases are TGTGCCAGCTCACCACCGGTCGCGCCGACCGCGGGCGAGCAGTACTTC. Its protein is CASSPPVAPTAGEQYF.

V is TRBV10-3 and J is TRBJ2-3; the match to TRBD2 covers 11 bases. Germline values: CDR1 ENHRY, CDR2 SYGVKD. This CDR3 region has 19 residues. Losses at the gene ends were 0 bases for V and 3 bases for J; bases not matched to a gene: 11. CDR3 region: CAISESMTSGERLTDTQYF. The CDR3, as DNA: TGTGCCATCAGTGAGTCTATGACTAGCGGGGAGCGCCTAACAGATACGCAGTATTTT.

V is TRBV27 and J is TRBJ1-1; D not certain. V dropped 6 bases and J dropped 2 bases, with 10 bases sitting between them. This CDR3 contains 13 residues. Looked up from germline, CDR1 is MNHEY and CDR2 is SMNVEV (reference sequence). The DNA for the CDR3 is TGTGCCAGCAGCCTTAATTTTAACACTGAAGCTTTCTTT. This encodes CASSLNFNTEAFF.

The chain employs TRBV4-3 and TRBJ2-1; 16 bases line up with TRBD2. The V gene's germline CDR1 is LGHNA and CDR2 YSLEER. This CDR3 is built from 19 residues. Trimming removed 0 bases from V and 10 bases from J; junction bases left unmatched: 12. The CDR3 DNA is TGCGCCAGCAGCCAAGATGATTTGTCGGGACTAGCGGGGGGGTGGGAGCAGTTCTTC. It translates to CASSQDDLSGLAGGWEQFF.

V is TRBV19 and J is TRBJ2-1; 11 nucleotides agree with TRBD2. V gave up 2 bases and J gave up 5 bases; unmatched junction bases: 5. Germline values: CDR1 LNHDA, CDR2 SQIVND (reference sequence). The CDR3 runs to 16 residues. The CDR3 bases are TGTGCCAGTAGTATATGGGCTAGCGGGGGGAACAATGAGCAGTTCTTC. This codes for CASSIWASGGNNEQFF.

The rearrangement uses TRBV7-9 and TRBJ1-3; D possibly corresponds to TRBD1 (6 bases). The CDR3 extends over 14 amino acids. The V end lost 6 bases, the J end lost 2 bases, and 11 bases lay between the germline ends. Germline CDR1 is SEHNR and CDR2 is FQNEAQ (reference sequence). CDR3 DNA sequence: TGTGCCAGCAGGCGGGGGGCTACTGGAAACACCATATATTTT. This sequence encodes CASRRGATGNTIYF. Filled out from reference TRBV7-9 and TRBJ1-3, the complete variable domain reads DTGVSQNPRHKITKRGQNVTFRCDPISEHNRLYWYRQTLGQGPEFLTYFQNEAQLEKSRLLSDRFSAERPKGSFSTLEIQRTEQGDSAMYLCASRRGATGNTIYFGEGSWLTVV.

In this sample, this clone turned up a few times. The genes are TRBV7-9 and TRBJ2-2; no definite D call. The CDR3 covers 13 residues. V was shortened by 7 bases and J by 2 bases, with 8 bases between the two germline ends. Germline CDR1 is SEHNR and CDR2 is FQNEAQ (reference sequence). The CDR3 spells CASTTQNTGELFF. DNA of the CDR3: TGTGCCAGCACGACACAAAACACCGGGGAGCTGTTTTTT.

The CDR3 region is CASNQLTGRAKNIQYF. CDR3 DNA: TGTGCCAGCAACCAATTGACAGGGAGGGCCAAAAACATTCAGTACTTC. This chain links TRBV7-9 with TRBJ2-4; tentative D call: TRBD1 (7 bases). The V end lost 7 bases, the J end lost 1 base, and 17 bases lay between the germline ends. Germline CDR1 reads SEHNR; CDR2 reads FQNEAQ (reference sequence). The CDR3 is 16 residues long.

V and J are TRBV5-4 and TRBJ1-2, with a possible D match to TRBD1 (6 bases). The CDR3 is 14 residues long. V lost 4 bases and J lost 2, with 12 bases in between. Germline V lookup: CDR1 SGHNT, CDR2 YYREEE (reference sequence). The CDR3 region is CASSPGQTNYGYTF. CDR3 coding DNA: TGTGCCAGCAGCCCGGGACAAACCAACTATGGCTACACCTTC.

This sequence joins TRBV5-1 and TRBJ2-5; no definite D call. CDR3 length: 15 residues. Looked up from germline, CDR1 is SGHRS and CDR2 is YFSETQ. Trimming stripped 1 base from V and 2 bases from J, with 12 bases between. The CDR3 spells CASSLSGAQQETQYF. CDR3 coding DNA: TGCGCCAGCAGCTTGTCGGGTGCCCAACAAGAGACCCAGTACTTC. The full variable domain, its missing parts supplied by reference TRBV5-1 and TRBJ2-5, is KAGVTQTPRYLIKTRGQQVTLSCSPISGHRSVSWYQQTPGQGLQFLFEYFSETQRNKGNFPGRFSGRQFSNSRSEMNVSTLELGDSALYLCASSLSGAQQETQYFGPGTRLLVL.